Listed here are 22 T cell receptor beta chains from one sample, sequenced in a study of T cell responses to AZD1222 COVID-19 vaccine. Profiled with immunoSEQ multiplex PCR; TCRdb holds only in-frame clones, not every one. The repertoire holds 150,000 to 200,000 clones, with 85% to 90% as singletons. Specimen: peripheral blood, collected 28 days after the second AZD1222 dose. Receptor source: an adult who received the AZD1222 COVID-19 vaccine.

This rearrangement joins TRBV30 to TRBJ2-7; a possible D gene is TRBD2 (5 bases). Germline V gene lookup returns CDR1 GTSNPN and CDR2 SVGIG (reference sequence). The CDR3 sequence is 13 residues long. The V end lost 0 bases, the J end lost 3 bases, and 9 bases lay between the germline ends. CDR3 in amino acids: CAWSVGRGYEQYF. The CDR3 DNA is TGTGCCTGGAGTGTAGGCCGGGGCTACGAGCAGTACTTC. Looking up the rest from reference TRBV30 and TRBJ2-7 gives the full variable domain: SQTIHQWPATLVQPVGSPLSLECTVEGTSNPNLYWYRQAAGRGLQLLFYSVGIGQISSEVPQNLSASRPQDRQFILSSKKLLLSDSGFYLCAWSVGRGYEQYFGPGTRLTVT.

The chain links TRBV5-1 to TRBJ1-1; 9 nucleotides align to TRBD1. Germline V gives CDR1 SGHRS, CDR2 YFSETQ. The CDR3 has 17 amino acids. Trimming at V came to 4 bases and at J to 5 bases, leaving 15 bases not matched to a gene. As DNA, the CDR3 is TGCGCCAGCAGCCAACCCCCACGGACAGGGGTAAAGACTGAAGCTTTCTTT. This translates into CASSQPPRTGVKTEAFF.

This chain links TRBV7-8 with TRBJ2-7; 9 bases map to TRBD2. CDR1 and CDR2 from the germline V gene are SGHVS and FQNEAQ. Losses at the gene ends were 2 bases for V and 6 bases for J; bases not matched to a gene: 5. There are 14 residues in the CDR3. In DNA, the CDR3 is TGTGCCAGCAGCTTACTAGCGGGGTTGGTCGAGCAGTACTTC. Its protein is CASSLLAGLVEQYF.

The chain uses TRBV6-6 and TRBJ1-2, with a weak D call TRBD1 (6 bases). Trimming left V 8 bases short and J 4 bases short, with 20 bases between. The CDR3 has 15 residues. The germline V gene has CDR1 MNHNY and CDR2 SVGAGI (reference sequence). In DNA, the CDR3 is TGTGCCAGCCACAAGATCACAGAGGGGGGCTATGGCTACACCTTC. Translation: CASHKITEGGYGYTF.

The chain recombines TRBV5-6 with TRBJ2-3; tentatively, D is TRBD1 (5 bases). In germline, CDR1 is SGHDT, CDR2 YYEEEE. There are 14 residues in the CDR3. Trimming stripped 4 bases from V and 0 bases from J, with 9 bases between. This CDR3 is CASSPTVSTDTQYF. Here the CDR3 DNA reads TGTGCCAGCAGCCCGACAGTGAGCACAGATACGCAGTATTTT.

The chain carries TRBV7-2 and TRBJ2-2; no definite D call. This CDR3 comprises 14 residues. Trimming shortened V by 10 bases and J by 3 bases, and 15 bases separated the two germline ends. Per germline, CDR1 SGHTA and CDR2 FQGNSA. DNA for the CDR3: TGTGCCACCAAGACTCAGATAGACACCGGGGAGCTGTTTTTT. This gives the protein CATKTQIDTGELFF.

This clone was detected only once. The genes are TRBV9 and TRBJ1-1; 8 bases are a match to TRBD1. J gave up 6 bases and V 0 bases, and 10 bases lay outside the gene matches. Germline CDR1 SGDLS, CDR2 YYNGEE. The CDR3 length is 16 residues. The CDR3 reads CASSVEVLGTGAEAFF. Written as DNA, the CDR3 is TGTGCCAGCAGCGTAGAGGTATTGGGGACAGGCGCTGAAGCTTTCTTT. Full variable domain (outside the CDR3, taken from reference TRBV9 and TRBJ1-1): DSGVTQTPKHLITATGQRVTLRCSPRSGDLSVYWYQQSLDQGLQFLIQYYNGEERAKGNILERFSAQQFPDLHSELNLSSLELGDSALYFCASSVEVLGTGAEAFFGQGTRLTVV.

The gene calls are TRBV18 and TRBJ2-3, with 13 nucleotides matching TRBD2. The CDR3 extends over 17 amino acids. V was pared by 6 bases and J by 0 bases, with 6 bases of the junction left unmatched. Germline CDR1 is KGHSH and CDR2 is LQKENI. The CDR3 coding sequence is TGTGCCAGCTCCGGACTAGCGGGGGTTCGCAGCACAGATACGCAGTATTTT. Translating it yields CASSGLAGVRSTDTQYF.

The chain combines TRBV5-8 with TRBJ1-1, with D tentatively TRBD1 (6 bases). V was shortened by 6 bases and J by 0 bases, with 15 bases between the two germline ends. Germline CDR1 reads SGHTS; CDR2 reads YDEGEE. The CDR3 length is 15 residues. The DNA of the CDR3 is TGTGCCAGCACCCGAACAGGGTCGGTGAACACTGAAGCTTTCTTT. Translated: CASTRTGSVNTEAFF.

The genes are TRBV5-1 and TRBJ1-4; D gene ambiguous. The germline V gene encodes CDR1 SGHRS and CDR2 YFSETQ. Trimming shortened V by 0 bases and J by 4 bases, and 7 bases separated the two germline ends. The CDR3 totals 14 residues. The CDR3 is CASSLGPSNEKLFF. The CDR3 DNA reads TGCGCCAGCAGCTTGGGACCGAGTAATGAAAAACTGTTTTTT.

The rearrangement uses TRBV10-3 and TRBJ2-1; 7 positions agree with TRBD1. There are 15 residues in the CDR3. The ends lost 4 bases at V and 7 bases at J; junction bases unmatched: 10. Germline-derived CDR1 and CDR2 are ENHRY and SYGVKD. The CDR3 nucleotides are TGTGCCATCAGTGCCGGGGACAGCCCGACGAATGAGCAGTTCTTC. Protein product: CAISAGDSPTNEQFF.

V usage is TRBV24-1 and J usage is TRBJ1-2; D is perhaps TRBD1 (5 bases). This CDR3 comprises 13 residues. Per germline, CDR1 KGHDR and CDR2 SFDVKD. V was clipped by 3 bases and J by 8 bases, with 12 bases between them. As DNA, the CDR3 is TGTGCCACCAGTGATGGAGGGACTAAAGGCTACACCTTC. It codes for CATSDGGTKGYTF.

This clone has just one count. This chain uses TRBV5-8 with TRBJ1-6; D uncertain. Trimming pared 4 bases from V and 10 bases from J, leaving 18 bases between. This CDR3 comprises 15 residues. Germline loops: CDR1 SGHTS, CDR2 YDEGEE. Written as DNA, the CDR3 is TGTGCCAGCAGCAGTGAGGTGGGTTCAGGATCACCCCTCCACTTT. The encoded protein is CASSSEVGSGSPLHF.

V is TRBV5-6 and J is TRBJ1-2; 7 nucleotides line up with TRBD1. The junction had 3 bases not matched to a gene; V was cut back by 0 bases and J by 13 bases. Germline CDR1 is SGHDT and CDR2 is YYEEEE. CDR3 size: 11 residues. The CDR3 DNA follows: TGTGCCAGCAGCTTGGGACAGGGTACCACCTTC. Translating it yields CASSLGQGTTF.

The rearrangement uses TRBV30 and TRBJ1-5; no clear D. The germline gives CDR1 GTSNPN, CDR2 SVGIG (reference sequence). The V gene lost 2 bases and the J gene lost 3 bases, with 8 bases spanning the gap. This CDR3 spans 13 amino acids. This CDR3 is CAWSRGDNQPQHF. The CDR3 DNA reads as TGTGCCTGGAGTCGGGGTGACAATCAGCCCCAGCATTTT.

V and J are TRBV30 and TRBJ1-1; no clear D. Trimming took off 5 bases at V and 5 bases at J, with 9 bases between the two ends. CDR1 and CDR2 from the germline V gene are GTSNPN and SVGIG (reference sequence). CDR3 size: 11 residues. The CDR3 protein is CAWGRVTEAFF. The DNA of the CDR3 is TGTGCCTGGGGACGAGTGACTGAAGCTTTCTTT.

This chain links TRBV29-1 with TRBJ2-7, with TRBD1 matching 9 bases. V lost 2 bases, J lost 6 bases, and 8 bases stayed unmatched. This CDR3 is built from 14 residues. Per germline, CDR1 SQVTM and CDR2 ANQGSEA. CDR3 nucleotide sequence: TGCAGCGTTGAAACGGGACAGGGAGGTGGCGAGCAGTACTTC. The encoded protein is CSVETGQGGGEQYF.

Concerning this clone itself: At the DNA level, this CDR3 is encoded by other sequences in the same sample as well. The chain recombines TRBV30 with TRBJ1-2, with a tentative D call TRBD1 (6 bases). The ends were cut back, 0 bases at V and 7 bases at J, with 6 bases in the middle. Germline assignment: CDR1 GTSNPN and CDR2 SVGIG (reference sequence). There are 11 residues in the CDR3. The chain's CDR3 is CAWSVGGGYTF. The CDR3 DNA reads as TGTGCCTGGAGTGTAGGGGGTGGCTACACCTTC.

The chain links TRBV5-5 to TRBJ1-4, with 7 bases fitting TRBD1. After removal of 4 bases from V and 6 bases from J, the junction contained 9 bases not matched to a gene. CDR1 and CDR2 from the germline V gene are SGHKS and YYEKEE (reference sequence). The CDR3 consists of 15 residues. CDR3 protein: CASSGRDRQYEKLFF. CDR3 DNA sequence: TGTGCCAGCAGCGGCCGGGACAGACAATATGAAAAACTGTTTTTT.

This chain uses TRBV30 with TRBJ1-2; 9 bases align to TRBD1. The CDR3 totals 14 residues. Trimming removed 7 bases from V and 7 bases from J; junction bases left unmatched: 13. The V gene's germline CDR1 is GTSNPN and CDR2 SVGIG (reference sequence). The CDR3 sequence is CASEQTGTGSGYTF. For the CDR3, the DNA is TGTGCCTCCGAACAGACCGGGACAGGGAGTGGCTACACCTTC.

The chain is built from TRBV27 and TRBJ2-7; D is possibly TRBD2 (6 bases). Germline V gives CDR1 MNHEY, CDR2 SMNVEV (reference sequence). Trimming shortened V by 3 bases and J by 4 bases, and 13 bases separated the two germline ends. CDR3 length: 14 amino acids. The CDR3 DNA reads TGTGCCAGCAGTTTGAACCGCCGGGGGTACGAGCAGTACTTC. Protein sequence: CASSLNRRGYEQYF.

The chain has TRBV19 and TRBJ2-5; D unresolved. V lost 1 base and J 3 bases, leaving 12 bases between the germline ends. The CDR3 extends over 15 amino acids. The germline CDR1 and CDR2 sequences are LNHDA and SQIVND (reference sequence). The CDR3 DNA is TGTGCCAGTAGTATAGGGACGATTCCTGAAGAGACCCAGTACTTC. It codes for CASSIGTIPEETQYF.